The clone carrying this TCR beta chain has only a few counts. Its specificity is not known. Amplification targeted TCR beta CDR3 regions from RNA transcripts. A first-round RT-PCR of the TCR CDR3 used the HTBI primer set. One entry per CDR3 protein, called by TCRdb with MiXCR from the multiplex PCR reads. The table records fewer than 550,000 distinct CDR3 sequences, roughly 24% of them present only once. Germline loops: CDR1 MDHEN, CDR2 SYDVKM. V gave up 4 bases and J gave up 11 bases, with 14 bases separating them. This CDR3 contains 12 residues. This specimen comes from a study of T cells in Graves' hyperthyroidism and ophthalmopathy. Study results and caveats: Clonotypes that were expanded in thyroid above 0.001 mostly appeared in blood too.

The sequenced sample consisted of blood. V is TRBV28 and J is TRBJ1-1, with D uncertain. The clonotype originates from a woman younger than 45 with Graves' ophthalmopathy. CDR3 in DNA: TGTGCCAGCAGTTCACTGGGCCAAGATGCTTTCTTT. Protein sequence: CASSSLGQDAFF. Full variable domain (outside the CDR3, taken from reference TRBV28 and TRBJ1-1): DVKVTQSSRYLVKRTGEKVFLECVQDMDHENMFWYRQDPGLGLRLIYFSYDVKMKEKGDIPEGYSVSREKKERFSLILESASTNQTSMYLCASSSLGQDAFFGQGTRLTVV.